These T cell receptor beta chains were read from a single sample in a study of cytomegalovirus exposure and HLA in healthy donors. Clones were sequenced by immunoSEQ multiplex PCR, and TCRdb holds only the in-frame ones, with some missing. The sample holds over 110,000 clones, more than 85% seen once. The sequenced sample consisted of PBMCs. These receptors originate from a man aged 18-30 years in good health and CMV-seropositive. CDR3s include the opening cysteine and the closing phenylalanine or tryptophan. The order of the fields is V gene, J gene, D gene, clone size, CDR3 protein, CDR3 DNA. D genes are given only for firm matches. The size of a clone is reported for some rows only, either as once, few or many, or as a class for expanded clones.

v_gene: TRBV7-9; j_gene: TRBJ2-7; d_gene: TRBD1; abundance: .; CDR3aa: CASSLARDSPYEQYF; CDR3nt: TGTGCCAGCAGCTTAGCTAGGGACAGTCCCTACGAGCAGTACTTC
v_gene: TRBV19; j_gene: TRBJ2-3; d_gene: .; abundance: .; CDR3aa: CASTQTESTDTQYF; CDR3nt: TGTGCCAGTACCCAGACAGAGAGCACAGATACGCAGTATTTT
v_gene: TRBV7-9; j_gene: TRBJ2-7; d_gene: TRBD1; abundance: .; CDR3aa: CASSLVQQGQNEQYF; CDR3nt: TGTGCCAGCAGCTTAGTCCAACAGGGGCAGAACGAGCAGTACTTC
v_gene: TRBV13; j_gene: TRBJ2-7; d_gene: .; abundance: .; CDR3aa: CASSDRQHEGQYF; CDR3nt: TGTGCCAGCAGCGATCGGCAACACGAGGGGCAGTACTTC
v_gene: TRBV4-2; j_gene: TRBJ1-5; d_gene: TRBD1; abundance: once; CDR3aa: CASSPSGQGSQPQHF; CDR3nt: TGTGCCAGCAGCCCGAGTGGACAGGGAAGTCAGCCCCAGCATTTT
v_gene: TRBV7-9; j_gene: TRBJ2-7; d_gene: .; abundance: .; CDR3aa: CASSPRAGREPYEQYF; CDR3nt: TGTGCCAGCAGCCCTCGCGCGGGTAGGGAGCCCTACGAGCAGTACTTC
v_gene: TRBV2; j_gene: TRBJ2-5; d_gene: TRBD2; abundance: .; CDR3aa: CASSDVSGGLHQYF; CDR3nt: TGTGCCAGCAGCGACGTTAGCGGGGGGCTTCACCAGTACTTC
v_gene: TRBV29-1; j_gene: TRBJ1-1; d_gene: .; abundance: .; CDR3aa: CSVEGAVDFPSGTEAFF; CDR3nt: TGCAGCGTTGAAGGTGCGGTGGATTTCCCATCAGGGACTGAAGCTTTCTTT
v_gene: TRBV6-5; j_gene: TRBJ1-2; d_gene: .; abundance: .; CDR3aa: CASSYGAMHGYTF; CDR3nt: TGTGCCAGCAGTTATGGGGCGATGCATGGCTACACCTTC
v_gene: TRBV5-1; j_gene: TRBJ1-5; d_gene: .; abundance: .; CDR3aa: CASSQQGKKPQHF; CDR3nt: TGCGCCAGCAGTCAACAGGGAAAGAAGCCCCAGCATTTT
v_gene: TRBV5-1; j_gene: TRBJ2-5; d_gene: .; abundance: .; CDR3aa: CASSPEGPETQYF; CDR3nt: TGCGCCAGCAGCCCGGAGGGGCCAGAGACCCAGTACTTC
v_gene: TRBV2; j_gene: TRBJ1-6; d_gene: TRBD1; abundance: .; CDR3aa: CATKTGGGSPLHF; CDR3nt: TGTGCCACAAAAACAGGGGGTGGTTCACCCCTCCACTTT
v_gene: TRBV19; j_gene: TRBJ2-7; d_gene: .; abundance: .; CDR3aa: CASSRQGSLSYEQYF; CDR3nt: TGTGCCAGTAGTAGGCAGGGGTCCCTCTCCTACGAGCAGTACTTC
v_gene: TRBV16; j_gene: TRBJ2-7; d_gene: .; abundance: .; CDR3aa: CASSQMASSYEQYF; CDR3nt: TGTGCCAGCAGCCAAATGGCCAGTTCCTACGAGCAGTACTTC
v_gene: TRBV9; j_gene: TRBJ1-4; d_gene: .; abundance: .; CDR3aa: CASSVNSYEKLFF; CDR3nt: TGTGCCAGCAGCGTCAACAGCTATGAAAAACTGTTTTTT
v_gene: TRBV19; j_gene: TRBJ2-5; d_gene: .; abundance: .; CDR3aa: CASSRLRGSGRETQYF; CDR3nt: TGTGCCAGTAGTCGCTTGCGAGGGAGCGGTCGAGAGACCCAGTACTTC
v_gene: TRBV5-4; j_gene: TRBJ2-1; d_gene: .; abundance: .; CDR3aa: CASSRPLEGNEQFF; CDR3nt: TGTGCCAGCAGCCGGCCGCTGGAGGGCAATGAGCAGTTCTTC
v_gene: TRBV7-6; j_gene: TRBJ1-6; d_gene: .; abundance: .; CDR3aa: CASSLAGGRDLHF; CDR3nt: TGTGCCAGCAGCTTAGCGGGGGGTAGGGACCTCCACTTT
v_gene: TRBV14; j_gene: TRBJ2-5; d_gene: .; abundance: .; CDR3aa: CASSQESPQETQYF; CDR3nt: TGTGCCAGCAGCCAAGAATCTCCCCAAGAGACCCAGTACTTC
v_gene: TRBV4-2; j_gene: TRBJ2-7; d_gene: TRBD1; abundance: .; CDR3aa: CASSQFRDSSYEQYF; CDR3nt: TGTGCCAGCAGCCAATTCCGGGACAGCTCCTACGAGCAGTACTTC
v_gene: TRBV2; j_gene: TRBJ2-5; d_gene: TRBD2; abundance: .; CDR3aa: CASSDSWLAAQETQYF; CDR3nt: TGTGCCAGCAGTGATTCTTGGCTAGCGGCCCAAGAGACCCAGTACTTC
v_gene: TRBV7-6; j_gene: TRBJ1-1; d_gene: .; abundance: .; CDR3aa: CASSTMEGTEAFF; CDR3nt: TGTGCCAGCAGCACCATGGAGGGCACTGAAGCTTTCTTT